These 2 T cell receptor beta chains originate from one sample sequenced in a study of tumor-infiltrating lymphocytes in primary liver carcinoma (dated by TCRdb to about 2017). The reads were generated on an Illumina HiSeq 2500. Using a constant-region primer and ProtoScript II reverse transcriptase, TCRbeta-specific cDNA was reverse-transcribed from about 540 ng total RNA. The TCRbeta libraries were prepared through three rounds of nested multiplex PCR following a slightly modified ARM-PCR procedure. Each of the first two PCR rounds ran for roughly 9 cycles and used multiplex TRBV1-TRBV30 forward primers together with a Cbeta reverse primer. The public reads were reprocessed in TCRdb via fastp at Q25 and MiXCR, keeping in-frame beta chains. Every distinct CDR3 protein forms one entry, paired with its most common genes and DNA. The sample table shows approximately 340,000 distinct CDR3 sequences, and about 65% are seen once. The ten largest clonotypes hold 6.5% of the sample.

Blood RNA was extracted from unsorted whole blood with TRIzol reagent; germline DNA came from the DNeasy Blood & Tissue kit. Input material: peripheral blood. Receptor source: a man in his forties or fifties with primary liver carcinoma and hepatitis B virus infection.

This clonotype was counted a few times. The J gene is TRBJ2-4, the V gene TRBV5-1; 13 bases fit TRBD2. Per germline, CDR1 SGHRS and CDR2 YFSETQ. V dropped 0 bases and J dropped 0; count of bases not matched to a gene: 12. The length of the CDR3 is 21 residues. As DNA, the CDR3 is TGCGCCAGCAGCTTGGCCGAGGTAGGGACTAGCGGGATCGGAGCCAAAAACATTCAGTACTTC. It translates to CASSLAEVGTSGIGAKNIQYF.

This clonotype was counted between two and nine times. The chain combines TRBV5-6 with TRBJ2-2; 8 nucleotides align to TRBD2. V lost 1 base to trimming and J lost 6 bases; unmatched junction nucleotides: 5. The CDR3 is made up of 15 amino acids. Germline lookup yields CDR1 SGHDT and CDR2 YYEEEE. Here the CDR3 DNA reads TGTGCCAGCAGCTTGTTTAGCGGGATCGCCGGGGAGCTGTTTTTT. This encodes CASSLFSGIAGELFF.